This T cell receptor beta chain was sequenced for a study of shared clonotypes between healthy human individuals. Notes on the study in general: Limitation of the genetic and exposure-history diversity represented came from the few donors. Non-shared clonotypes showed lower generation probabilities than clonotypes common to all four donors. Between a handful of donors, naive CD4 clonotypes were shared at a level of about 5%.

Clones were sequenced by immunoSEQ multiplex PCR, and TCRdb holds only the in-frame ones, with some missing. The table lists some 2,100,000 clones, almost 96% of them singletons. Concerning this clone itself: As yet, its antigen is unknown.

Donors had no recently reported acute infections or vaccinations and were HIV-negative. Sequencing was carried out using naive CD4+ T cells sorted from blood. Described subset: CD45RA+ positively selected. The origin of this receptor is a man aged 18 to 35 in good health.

Here the CDR3 reads CASRENWGQGAGEQYF. For the CDR3, the DNA is TGTGCCAGCCGCGAAAACTGGGGACAGGGGGCGGGCGAGCAGTACTTC. The chain carries TRBV18 and TRBJ2-7, with TRBD1 matching 12 bases. There are 16 residues in the CDR3. CDR1 and CDR2 (germline): KGHSH, LQKENI. V was pared by 8 bases and J by 6 bases, with 14 bases of the junction left unmatched.